The text below deals with one TCR beta chain. Its antigen is unknown. The junction differs from germline at one of its ends, possibly a read error. DNA and RNA were both co-extracted from 20-30 mg of bulk tissue that had not been sorted. The researchers produced TCR beta cDNA from 450 to 600 ng total RNA with a constant-region primer. For TCR beta, libraries were produced by three nested multiplex PCR rounds using slightly modified ARM-PCR. Investigators reported that the first two PCR rounds, at about 11 cycles each, used TRBV1-TRBV30 forward primers with a C-beta reverse primer. TCRdb reanalysed the multiplex PCR reads using MiXCR and keeps one entry per CDR3 protein. Of 25,000 to 35,000 distinct CDR3 sequences listed, 70% to 80% are singletons. Germline lookup yields CDR1 SGHAT and CDR2 FQNNGV. CDR3 length: 20 residues. The record originates from a study of tumor-infiltrating lymphocytes in primary liver carcinoma. On the study more broadly: Participating patients were men and women between 30 and 69 years old. Sequenced samples came back with roughly 3.5 to 7.13 million productive TCRbeta reads, and the counts looked alike across tissue types.

Study conclusions and caveats: Relative to tumor region pairs, the tumor-adjacent and tumor-blood pairs showed overlap that was lower.

This clonotype was obtained from a young woman with primary liver carcinoma and hepatitis B virus infection. Sequencing was carried out using liver tumor tissue from sampling region 3. The subset denotes: tumor region T3, left-lateral pole. The chain is built from TRBV11-2 and TRBJ1-1; 8 nucleotides agree with TRBD1. CDR3 DNA sequence: TGTACCAGCAGCGCTCGGAGCAGGGGGCGCAAGAGGTGGAGTAACACTGAAGCTTTCTTT. This codes for CTSSARSRGRKRWSNTEAFF.